These T cell receptor beta chains were read from a single sample in a study of T cell changes during pregnancy in multiple sclerosis. Profiling relied on immunoSEQ multiplex PCR, and the TCRdb table lists in-frame clones only, not all of them. The sample holds 130,000 or so clones, 96% seen once. This specimen consisted of peripheral blood, obtained after pregnancy. The source is a female donor with multiple sclerosis, enrolled in a pregnancy study. The CDR3 runs from the conserved cysteine through the conserved F or W. A D gene is named only where the DNA matches it firmly. Clone sizes are given selectively: once, few, many, or a class where the clone is expanded.

J,size,V,D,CDR3,DNA
TRBJ2-5,.,TRBV28,TRBD1,CASNQPPPGQGETQYF,TGTGCCAGCAATCAACCCCCCCCGGGACAGGGCGAGACCCAGTACTTC
TRBJ2-1,once,TRBV4-3,TRBD2,CASSRGLAGEQFF,TGCGCCAGCAGCCGGGGACTAGCCGGCGAGCAGTTCTTC
TRBJ2-1,.,TRBV29-1,.,CSVEEGGAPYNEQFF,TGCAGCGTTGAAGAGGGGGGGGCACCCTACAATGAGCAGTTCTTC
TRBJ1-2,.,TRBV29-1,TRBD1,CSVEETGDGYTF,TGCAGCGTTGAAGAGACAGGGGACGGCTACACCTTC
TRBJ1-1,many,TRBV9,TRBD1,CASSGNPGGTEAFF,TGTGCCAGCAGCGGTAATCCAGGGGGAACTGAAGCTTTCTTT
TRBJ1-6,.,TRBV5-4,TRBD1,CASTRQGANSPLHF,TGTGCCAGCACCAGACAGGGGGCGAATTCACCCCTCCACTTT
TRBJ2-3,.,TRBV4-1,.,CASSQVHSGSTDTQYF,TGCGCCAGCAGCCAAGTCCACAGCGGGAGCACAGATACGCAGTATTTT
TRBJ1-2,.,TRBV7-9,.,CASSQRIGTHYGYTF,TGTGCCAGCAGCCAAAGAATTGGGACACACTATGGCTACACCTTC
TRBJ2-7,.,TRBV28,.,CASSVEWPEQYF,TGTGCCAGCAGTGTGGAGTGGCCCGAGCAGTACTTC
TRBJ2-1,.,TRBV19,TRBD1,CASSLRQGNEQFF,TGTGCCAGTAGTCTAAGACAGGGGAATGAGCAGTTCTTC
TRBJ1-1,.,TRBV5-4,.,CASSSRGGETEAFF,TGTGCCAGCAGCTCTAGGGGAGGGGAGACTGAAGCTTTCTTT
TRBJ2-7,.,TRBV27,TRBD2,CASSGLSRTSGTYEQYF,TGTGCCAGCAGTGGGCTTTCTAGGACTAGCGGAACCTACGAGCAGTACTTC
TRBJ2-7,.,TRBV11-1,TRBD2,CASSLEAGGYEQYF,TGTGCCAGCAGCTTAGAAGCGGGAGGGTACGAGCAGTACTTC
TRBJ2-5,.,TRBV5-4,.,CASSLGRVQETQYF,TGTGCCAGCAGCTTGGGCAGGGTCCAAGAGACCCAGTACTTC
TRBJ2-3,.,TRBV4-1,TRBD2,CASSQVTLAGGLGTDTQYF,TGCGCCAGCAGCCAAGTAACACTAGCGGGGGGTCTGGGGACAGATACGCAGTATTTT
TRBJ2-2,.,TRBV11-3,.,CASSLGGTGELFF,TGTGCCAGCAGCTTAGGCGGCACCGGGGAGCTGTTTTTT
TRBJ2-3,.,TRBV15,.,CATLRGENTDTQYF,TGTGCCACCCTACGCGGGGAGAACACAGATACGCAGTATTTT
TRBJ2-3,.,TRBV7-9,.,CASSPEGAYTDTQYF,TGTGCCAGCAGCCCAGAGGGAGCCTACACAGATACGCAGTATTTT
TRBJ2-5,.,TRBV9,.,CASRNRFQETQYF,TGTGCCAGCAGAAACAGGTTCCAAGAGACCCAGTACTTC
TRBJ2-5,.,TRBV29-1,.,CSVGTAGVGETQYF,TGCAGCGTTGGGACAGCCGGCGTAGGAGAGACCCAGTACTTC
TRBJ2-2,once,TRBV11-2,TRBD1,CASSLGGQGAFSTGELFF,TGTGCCAGCAGCTTAGGGGGACAGGGGGCCTTTAGCACCGGGGAGCTGTTTTTT
TRBJ2-2,.,TRBV5-4,TRBD2,CASSSPFPAGGNTGELFF,TGTGCCAGCAGCTCGCCCTTTCCAGCGGGAGGGAACACCGGGGAGCTGTTTTTT
TRBJ2-3,.,TRBV20-1,.,CSAEGPDTQYF,TGCAGTGCAGAGGGCCCAGATACGCAGTATTTT
TRBJ2-7,.,TRBV7-2,.,CASSLGPDISYEQYF,TGTGCCAGCAGCTTAGGCCCTGACATCTCCTACGAGCAGTACTTC
TRBJ2-3,.,TRBV19,TRBD1,CASSPPDRAPDTQYF,TGTGCCAGTAGTCCCCCGGACAGGGCCCCAGATACGCAGTATTTT
TRBJ2-7,.,TRBV19,TRBD1,CATGTGNYEQYF,TGTGCCACCGGGACAGGGAACTACGAGCAGTACTTC
TRBJ2-7,.,TRBV5-1,.,CASSLEASSTYEQYF,TGCGCCAGCAGCTTGGAAGCTAGCTCCACCTACGAGCAGTACTTC
TRBJ1-1,.,TRBV28,.,CASKGGARVEAFF,TGTGCCAGCAAGGGGGGGGCGAGGGTCGAAGCTTTCTTT
TRBJ1-1,.,TRBV28,TRBD1,CASSRQQGATNTEAFF,TGTGCCAGCAGTCGGCAACAGGGGGCGACGAACACTGAAGCTTTCTTT
TRBJ1-1,few,TRBV9,.,CASSVGASANTEAFF,TGTGCCAGCAGCGTAGGGGCTTCGGCGAACACTGAAGCTTTCTTT
TRBJ2-6,.,TRBV28,.,CASNPWGLGANVLTF,TGTGCCAGCAACCCCTGGGGGCTTGGGGCCAACGTCCTGACTTTC
TRBJ1-3,.,TRBV6-5,.,CASTRTIGNTIYF,TGTGCCAGCACTCGGACAATTGGAAACACCATATATTTT
TRBJ1-2,once,TRBV11-1,.,CASSSVPANYGYTF,TGTGCCAGCAGCTCCGTCCCAGCTAACTATGGCTACACCTTC
TRBJ1-5,once,TRBV28,.,CASSFLAGNQPQHF,TGTGCCAGCAGTTTCTTGGCAGGCAATCAGCCCCAGCATTTT
TRBJ2-2,.,TRBV5-1,TRBD2,CASSFGGLADTGELFF,TGCGCCAGCAGCTTCGGAGGACTAGCGGACACCGGGGAGCTGTTTTTT
TRBJ2-2,.,TRBV13,TRBD2,CASSSGTSGPGELFF,TGTGCCAGCAGCTCCGGGACTAGCGGGCCCGGGGAGCTGTTTTTT
TRBJ2-1,.,TRBV6-5,.,CASRRGVPPVEQFF,TGTGCCAGCAGACGCGGGGTCCCTCCCGTTGAGCAGTTCTTC
TRBJ1-5,.,TRBV19,.,CASRPTDHGENQPQHF,TGTGCCAGTCGGCCTACGGACCACGGGGAAAATCAGCCCCAGCATTTT
TRBJ2-7,.,TRBV27,.,CASSSGATYEQYF,TGTGCCAGCAGTTCAGGGGCGACCTACGAGCAGTACTTC
TRBJ2-2,few,TRBV9,TRBD1,CASGTVSNTGELFF,TGTGCCAGCGGGACAGTATCGAACACCGGGGAGCTGTTTTTT
TRBJ2-1,once,TRBV27,TRBD2,CASIALAGGWNEQFF,TGTGCCAGCATCGCCCTAGCGGGAGGGTGGAATGAGCAGTTCTTC
TRBJ2-7,.,TRBV14,.,CASSLRAGREQYF,TGTGCCAGCAGCCTCAGGGCAGGGCGCGAGCAGTACTTC
TRBJ2-1,.,TRBV7-9,TRBD2,CASSPTSGGSYNEQFF,TGTGCCAGCAGCCCGACTAGCGGGGGGTCCTACAATGAGCAGTTCTTC
TRBJ2-1,.,TRBV7-9,TRBD2,CASSLKLRLAGVNNEQFF,TGTGCCAGCAGCTTAAAACTTCGGCTAGCGGGAGTGAACAATGAGCAGTTCTTC
TRBJ2-6,.,TRBV7-9,.,CASTGSSGANVLTF,TGTGCCAGCACCGGTAGCTCTGGGGCCAACGTCCTGACTTTC
TRBJ2-2,.,TRBV4-2,.,CASSQERGTPNTGELFF,TGTGCCAGCAGCCAAGAAAGAGGGACACCGAACACCGGGGAGCTGTTTTTT
TRBJ2-7,.,TRBV4-2,TRBD2,CASSQDLAGLGYEQYF,TGTGCCAGCAGCCAAGATCTAGCGGGGTTAGGCTACGAGCAGTACTTC
TRBJ2-2,.,TRBV20-1,.,CSASREKLFF,TGCAGTGCTAGTCGAGAGAAGCTGTTTTTT
TRBJ2-4,.,TRBV11-2,.,CASSLPLLAKNIQYF,TGTGCCAGCAGCTTACCCCTGTTAGCCAAAAACATTCAGTACTTC
TRBJ2-7,.,TRBV12-5,.,CASGLGPAYEQYF,TGTGCTAGTGGTTTGGGCCCGGCCTACGAGCAGTACTTC
TRBJ2-3,.,TRBV7-3,TRBD1,CASSRTGGTDTQYF,TGTGCCAGCTCTCGGACAGGGGGCACAGATACGCAGTATTTT
TRBJ2-7,once,TRBV28,.,CAIRQDSSYEQYF,TGTGCCATCCGACAGGACAGCTCCTACGAGCAGTACTTC
TRBJ1-4,.,TRBV6-5,TRBD1,CASRDYRGQNEKLFF,TGTGCCAGCAGGGATTACAGGGGGCAAAATGAAAAACTGTTTTTT
TRBJ2-7,once,TRBV6-6,TRBD1,CASSLQGARSYEQYF,TGTGCCAGCAGTTTACAGGGGGCACGCTCCTACGAGCAGTACTTC
TRBJ2-6,.,TRBV18,TRBD1,CASSRGQVGVLTF,TGTGCCAGCTCCCGAGGACAGGTCGGAGTCCTGACTTTC
TRBJ1-4,.,TRBV5-4,.,CASSYGGTLKLFF,TGTGCCAGCAGCTACGGCGGGACTTTGAAACTGTTTTTT
TRBJ2-2,.,TRBV19,.,CASSFGLLSYSTGELFF,TGTGCCAGCTCCTTTGGGCTCCTCTCTTATTCGACCGGGGAGCTGTTTTTT
TRBJ2-7,.,TRBV19,.,CASSPMGDSYYEQYF,TGTGCCAGTAGTCCCATGGGGGACTCTTATTACGAGCAGTACTTC